These 20 T cell receptor beta chains originate from one sample sequenced in a study of technical replicates of blood from a few donors (dated by TCRdb to 2016 to 2017). Libraries were prepared through the immunoSEQ multiplex PCR assay. Imported from immuneACCESS, the table was reduced by TCRdb to in-frame sequences with V and J called. These copies leave out some clones; in studies compared against another copy, an unresolved V gene accounts for under half, and the cause of the remainder is not known. Counted in this sample were some 64,000 clones; nearly 95% of them appeared once. The ten top clones hold about 4.5% of the sample. Material for sequencing was PBMCs. All receptors come from a human donor in good health. Some clones in this sample may be carry-over from other donors' samples.

The chain uses TRBV6-5 and TRBJ2-1; possibly TRBD2 for D (6 bases). Germline CDR1 is MNHEY and CDR2 is SVGAGI. This CDR3 comprises 14 residues. V gave up 0 bases and J gave up 9 bases, with 12 bases separating them. In nucleotides, the CDR3 is TGTGCCAGCAGTTACTCGACTAGGAGCTCTGAGCAGTTCTTC. Translation gives CASSYSTRSSEQFF.

V is TRBV7-9 and J is TRBJ2-3; no clear D gene. The CDR3 loop spans 10 amino acids. Looked up from germline, CDR1 is SEHNR and CDR2 is FQNEAQ (reference sequence). Trimming took 11 bases from V and 6 from J, leaving 9 bases between them. The CDR3: CALDSDTQYF. CDR3 nucleotide sequence: TGTGCCCTAGATTCGGATACGCAGTATTTT.

The rearrangement links TRBV28 to TRBJ2-1, with 8 bases identical to TRBD1. Germline CDR1 MDHEN, CDR2 SYDVKM. The junction had 2 bases not matched to a gene; V was cut back by 3 bases and J by 1 base. The CDR3 spans 15 residues. The chain's CDR3 is CASSFRGLSYNEQFF. The DNA for the CDR3 is TGTGCCAGCAGTTTCAGGGGGCTATCCTACAATGAGCAGTTCTTC.

This chain connects TRBV10-3 to TRBJ2-1, with a tentative D call TRBD1 (6 bases). The CDR3 covers 15 residues. V lost 0 bases and J 6 bases, leaving 12 bases between the germline ends. Per germline, CDR1 ENHRY and CDR2 SYGVKD. The CDR3 DNA sequence: TGTGCCATCAGTGAGTCGGAGGCAGGGGCCAATGAGCAGTTCTTC. Amino acid sequence: CAISESEAGANEQFF.

This chain links TRBV2 with TRBJ2-1; D is possibly TRBD1 (6 bases). V gave up 2 bases and J gave up 8 bases, with 25 bases separating them. The CDR3 extends over 18 amino acids. CDR1 SNHLY and CDR2 FYNNEI come from the germline V gene. The CDR3 DNA sequence: TGTGCCAGCAGTGAAATGATGTCAGGGGCTGGGGCTTGGGATGAGCAGTTCTTC. This translates into CASSEMMSGAGAWDEQFF. The full variable domain, in which reference TRBV2 and TRBJ2-1 provide the parts outside the CDR3, is EPEVTQTPSHQVTQMGQEVILRCVPISNHLYFYWYRQILGQKVEFLVSFYNNEISEKSEIFDDQFSVERPDGSNFTLKIRSTKLEDSAMYFCASSEMMSGAGAWDEQFFGPGTRLTVL.

CDR3 residues: CASSQVGSAVGTDTQYF. CDR3 nucleotide sequence: TGTGCCAGCAGCCAAGTTGGGAGCGCCGTGGGGACAGATACGCAGTATTTT. This chain links TRBV4-2 with TRBJ2-3; D perhaps matches TRBD2 (5 bases). The germline gives CDR1 LGHNA, CDR2 YNFKEQ. Trimming shortened V by 1 base and J by 3 bases, and 17 bases separated the two germline ends. CDR3 length: 17 residues.

CDR3 in DNA: TGCAGCAGTCAGGAGGGGCCCGGCTACACCTTC. Its protein is CSSQEGPGYTF. This chain links TRBV29-1 with TRBJ1-2; D is possibly TRBD1 (5 bases). This CDR3 is built from 11 residues. The V end was cut by 8 bases, the J end by 8 bases, with 15 bases between. Germline V gives CDR1 SQVTM, CDR2 ANQGSEA.

The V call is TRBV7-2, the J call TRBJ2-5; 12 bases align to TRBD2. J was trimmed by 4 bases and V by 3 bases; bases with no gene match: 6. The CDR3 extends over 16 amino acids. Germline V gene data show CDR1 as SGHTA and CDR2 as FQGNSA. For the CDR3, the DNA is TGTGCCAGCAGCTTCAGGACTAGCGGGGTCCGAGAGACCCAGTACTTC. Its translation: CASSFRTSGVRETQYF.

This clone was seen only once. The chain is built from TRBV7-2 and TRBJ1-3; possible D gene TRBD1, 5 bases. V lost 8 bases, J lost 6 bases, and 14 bases lay in between. The CDR3 spans 13 residues. Germline CDR1 and CDR2: SGHTA and FQGNSA. CDR3: CASLISRENTIYF. CDR3 DNA: TGTGCCAGCCTTATATCCAGGGAAAACACCATATATTTT.

CDR3 sequence (DNA): TGTGCCAGCGCGCAGGACAGGGGTTACGAGCAGTACTTC. It codes for CASAQDRGYEQYF. The chain links TRBV2 to TRBJ2-7; 9 bases agree with TRBD1. Germline-derived CDR1 and CDR2 are SNHLY and FYNNEI. This CDR3 region has 13 residues. J was trimmed by 4 bases and V by 8 bases; bases with no gene match: 6.

This chain uses TRBV4-3 with TRBJ2-7; 7 nucleotides match TRBD1. The CDR3 has 14 amino acids. From germline, CDR1 is LGHNA and CDR2 YSLEER. The V gene end was trimmed by 2 bases and the J gene end by 0 bases; junction bases not matched to a gene: 1. CDR3 region: CASSQRQGSYEQYF. For the CDR3, the DNA is TGCGCCAGCAGCCAACGACAGGGCTCCTACGAGCAGTACTTC.

The sample holds one count of this clone. This rearrangement joins TRBV5-1 to TRBJ2-7; D possibly corresponds to TRBD2 (6 bases). CDR3 length: 14 amino acids. Between the trimmed V and J ends, which lost 4 bases and 0 bases, there was a span of 11 bases. In germline, CDR1 is SGHRS, CDR2 YFSETQ. CDR3 bases: TGCGCCAGCAGCGAGGGACTGCCCTCCTACGAGCAGTACTTC. It codes for CASSEGLPSYEQYF.

The J gene is TRBJ1-1, the V gene TRBV2; D is ambiguous. CDR1 is SNHLY and CDR2 is FYNNEI in the germline V gene. Deletions cut 9 bases from V and 3 bases from J, with 8 bases between. The CDR3 extends over 11 amino acids. The CDR3 loop is CASGQYTEAFF. CDR3 DNA: TGTGCCAGTGGCCAGTACACTGAAGCTTTCTTT.

This chain links TRBV7-6 with TRBJ2-1; tentative D call: TRBD2 (6 bases). Trimming shortened V by 1 base and J by 3 bases, and 16 bases separated the two germline ends. The CDR3 loop spans 17 amino acids. Germline CDR1 and CDR2: SGHVS and FNYEAQ. The CDR3 DNA sequence: TGTGCCAGCAGCTTAGTCCCAGCGGGTGGTGTCTACAATGAGCAGTTCTTC. Translation gives CASSLVPAGGVYNEQFF. Supplemented by reference TRBV7-6 and TRBJ2-1, the full variable domain reads GAGVSQSPRYKVTKRGQDVALRCDPISGHVSLYWYRQALGQGPEFLTYFNYEAQQDKSGLPNDRFSAERPEGSISTLTIQRTEQRDSAMYRCASSLVPAGGVYNEQFFGPGTRLTVL.

V gene TRBV5-6 combines with J gene TRBJ2-2; 11 bases map to TRBD1. J gave up 4 bases and V 5 bases, and 4 bases lay outside the gene matches. Germline V gene sequence: CDR1 SGHDT, CDR2 YYEEEE. CDR3 length: 15 residues. CDR3 region: CASSWDRGATGELFF. CDR3 DNA: TGTGCCAGCAGTTGGGACAGGGGGGCCACCGGGGAGCTGTTTTTT.

This clone was recorded a few times. V is TRBV2 and J is TRBJ1-2; TRBD1 agrees at 8 bases. The CDR3 runs 14 residues. Germline V lookup: CDR1 SNHLY, CDR2 FYNNEI. J lost 4 bases, V lost 7 bases, and 8 bases had no gene match. CDR3 loop: CASTGQGPLYGYTF. The DNA for the CDR3 is TGTGCCAGCACTGGACAGGGCCCTCTCTATGGCTACACCTTC. Complete variable domain (other parts from reference TRBV2 and TRBJ1-2): EPEVTQTPSHQVTQMGQEVILRCVPISNHLYFYWYRQILGQKVEFLVSFYNNEISEKSEIFDDQFSVERPDGSNFTLKIRSTKLEDSAMYFCASTGQGPLYGYTFGSGTRLTVV.

The rearrangement joins TRBV6-4 to TRBJ2-1; D is ambiguous. The CDR3 consists of 15 residues. V shed 5 bases and J shed 0 bases, with 11 bases lying between them. Germline lookup yields CDR1 MRHNA and CDR2 SNTAGT. The CDR3 here is CASSQSESSYNEQFF. The CDR3 nucleotides read TGTGCCAGCAGTCAAAGCGAGAGCTCCTACAATGAGCAGTTCTTC.

The chain's CDR3 is CACNRGWPNYGYTF. The CDR3 region has the DNA TGTGCCTGTAACAGGGGTTGGCCTAACTATGGCTACACCTTC. The V and J genes are TRBV30 and TRBJ1-2, with 7 nucleotides matching TRBD1. Unmatched junction bases numbered 7, after V lost 6 bases and J lost 0 bases. The CDR3 spans 14 residues. Germline assignment: CDR1 GTSNPN and CDR2 SVGIG (reference sequence).

J is TRBJ1-6 and V is TRBV6-5, with 10 positions matching TRBD1. The trim removed 0 bases at V and 10 bases at J, leaving 3 bases unmatched. The CDR3 loop spans 15 amino acids. CDR1 is MNHEY, CDR2 SVGAGI, per germline. CDR3 region: CASSYSGDRGSPLHF. The CDR3 DNA sequence: TGTGCCAGCAGTTACTCCGGGGACAGGGGATCACCCCTCCACTTT.

This chain uses TRBV29-1 with TRBJ2-5; 7 bases match TRBD2. CDR1 is SQVTM, CDR2 ANQGSEA, per germline. The length of the CDR3 is 13 residues. The V gene end was trimmed by 6 bases and the J gene end by 2 bases; junction bases not matched to a gene: 6. The CDR3 spells CSVGASGQETQYF. CDR3 sequence (DNA): TGCAGCGTGGGTGCTAGCGGACAAGAGACCCAGTACTTC. Full variable domain (rest looked up from reference TRBV29-1 and TRBJ2-5): SAVISQKPSRDICQRGTSLTIQCQVDSQVTMMFWYRQQPGQSLTLIATANQGSEATYESGFVIDKFPISRPNLTFSTLTVSNMSPEDSSIYLCSVGASGQETQYFGPGTRLLVL.